This T cell receptor beta chain was sequenced in a study of breast tumors, draining lymph nodes, adjacent tissues. Overall study results and limits: Tumor repertoires ranked between lymph nodes and nontumor tissue in diversity, with V and J gene preferences.

The lymph nodes were axillary draining lymph nodes from breast cancer patients. From the multiplex PCR reads, TCRdb called clonotypes with MiXCR, one entry per CDR3 protein. The data show 180,000 or so distinct CDR3 sequences, about 34% seen once. This clonotype was counted many times. Its antigen is undetermined. Trimming removed 5 bases from V and 8 bases from J; junction bases left unmatched: 10. This CDR3 has 15 residues. The specimen sequenced was axillary lymph node tissue. The chain recombines TRBV12-3 or TRBV12-4 with TRBJ2-1; TRBD2 aligns across 9 bases. The receptor was derived from a female donor with breast cancer. Some clones in this sample may be carry-over from other donors' samples. The CDR3 bases are TGTGCCAGCAGTGAACCGGGACTAGCCCGCTATGAGCAGTTCTTC. It translates to CASSEPGLARYEQFF.